The 2 T cell receptor beta chains presented below share a single source sample, sequenced in a study of T cells in Graves' hyperthyroidism and ophthalmopathy. Regions amplified from RNA transcripts were the TCR beta CDR3 regions. During a first-round RT-PCR of the TCR CDR3, the HTBI primer set was used. TCRdb called the multiplex PCR reads again in MiXCR, with one record for every CDR3 protein. This sample has around 660,000 distinct CDR3 sequences, with 45% found just once. The sample was peripheral blood or thyroid tissue (not recorded which). The receptor source for this set is an adult man with Graves' disease, either hyperthyroidism or ophthalmopathy (not recorded which).

The rearrangement uses TRBV5-6 and TRBJ2-7; a possible D gene is TRBD2 (5 bases). This CDR3 is 12 amino acids long. Germline-derived CDR1 and CDR2 are SGHDT and YYEEEE. Trimming took off 0 bases at V and 13 bases at J, with 14 bases between the two ends. CDR3 region: CASSLARRSQYF. The CDR3 DNA reads as TGTGCCAGCAGCTTGGCGCGGAGGAGCCAATACTTC.

This clonotype was detected a few times. V is TRBV6-5 and J is TRBJ2-2; D remains ambiguous. Between the trimmed V and J ends, which lost 7 bases and 1 base, there was a span of 4 bases. CDR1 MNHEY and CDR2 SVGAGI come from the germline V gene. The CDR3 totals 12 residues. The CDR3 spells CASKRNTGELFF. DNA of the CDR3: TGTGCCAGCAAGAGGAACACCGGGGAGCTGTTTTTT.